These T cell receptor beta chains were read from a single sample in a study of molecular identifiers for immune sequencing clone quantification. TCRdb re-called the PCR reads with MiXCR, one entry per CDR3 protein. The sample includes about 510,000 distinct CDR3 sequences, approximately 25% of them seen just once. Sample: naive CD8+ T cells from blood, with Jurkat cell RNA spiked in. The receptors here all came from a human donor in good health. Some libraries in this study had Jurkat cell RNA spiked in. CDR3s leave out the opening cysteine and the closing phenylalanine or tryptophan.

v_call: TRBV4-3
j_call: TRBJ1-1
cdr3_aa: ASSHDGGPTGMTEAF

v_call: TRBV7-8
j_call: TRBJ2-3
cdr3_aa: ASRQRQGSTDTQY

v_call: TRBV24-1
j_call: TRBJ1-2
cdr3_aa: ATSESLNYGYT

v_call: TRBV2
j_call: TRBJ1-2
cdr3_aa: ASSPPVGYGYT

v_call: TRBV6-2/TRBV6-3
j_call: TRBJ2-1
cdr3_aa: ASSSGSGGDSYNEQF

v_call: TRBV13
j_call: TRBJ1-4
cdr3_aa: ASSPDRGPDEKLF

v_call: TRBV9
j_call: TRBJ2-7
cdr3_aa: ASSTSGLAGFEQY

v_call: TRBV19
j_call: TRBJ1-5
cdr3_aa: ASRPGLQPQH

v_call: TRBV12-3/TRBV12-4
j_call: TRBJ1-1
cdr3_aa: VSSLTEMNTEAF

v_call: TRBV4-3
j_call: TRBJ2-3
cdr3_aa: ASSQGTHGTDTQY

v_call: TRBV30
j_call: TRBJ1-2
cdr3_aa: AWSVSWVYGYT

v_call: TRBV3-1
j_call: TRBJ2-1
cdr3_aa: ASSTQAYNEQF

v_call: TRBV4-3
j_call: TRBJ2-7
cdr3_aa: ASSPDRGSDEQY

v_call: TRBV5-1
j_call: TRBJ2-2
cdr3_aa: ASSLGLADTGELF

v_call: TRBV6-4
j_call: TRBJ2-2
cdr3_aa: ASAQASNTGELF

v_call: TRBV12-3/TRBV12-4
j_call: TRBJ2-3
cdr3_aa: ASSLGVRNTDTQY

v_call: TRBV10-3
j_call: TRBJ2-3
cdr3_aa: AISPTSGATDTQY

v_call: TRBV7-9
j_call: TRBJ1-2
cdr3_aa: ASSLLGPIYGYT

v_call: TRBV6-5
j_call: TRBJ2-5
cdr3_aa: ASADMDETQY

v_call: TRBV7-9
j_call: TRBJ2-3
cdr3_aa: ASSPLDRGVVGDTQY

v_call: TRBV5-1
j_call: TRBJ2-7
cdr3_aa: ASSTTLRDRGFYEQY

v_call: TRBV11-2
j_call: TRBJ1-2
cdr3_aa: ASSPDRGLNYGYT

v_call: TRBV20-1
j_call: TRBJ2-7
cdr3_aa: SVVPGASYEQY

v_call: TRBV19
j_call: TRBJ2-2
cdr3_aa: ASRPPSGTENTGELF

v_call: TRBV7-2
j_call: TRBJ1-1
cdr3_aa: ASSLVSGTVTEAF

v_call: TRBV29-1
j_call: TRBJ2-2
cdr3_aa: SVVSEPNTGELF